This entry lists 17 T cell receptor beta chains sequenced from one sample in a study of blood T cell repertoires in COVID-19. The table came from immunoSEQ multiplex PCR; TCRdb's copy has only in-frame clones and leaves some out. In the table there are around 260,000 clones, around 90% of which are singletons. The sequencing input was peripheral blood. These receptor sequences come from a human donor in a cohort sampled during active COVID-19.

The chain recombines TRBV6-2 or TRBV6-3 with TRBJ2-6; 11 nucleotides agree with TRBD2. The germline V gene has CDR1 MNHEY and CDR2 SVGEGT. V lost 4 bases and J lost 3; bases outside the gene matches: 8. The CDR3 totals 18 residues. CDR3 sequence (DNA): TGTGCCAGCAGTTCTCTTAGCGGGAGGGTCTTTGGGGCCAACGTCCTGACTTTC. Its translation: CASSSLSGRVFGANVLTF.

The chain joins TRBV27 to TRBJ1-4; D not certain. This CDR3 is built from 13 residues. The V end was cut by 3 bases, the J end by 8 bases, with 10 bases between. Germline V gene data show CDR1 as MNHEY and CDR2 as SMNVEV (reference sequence). Written as DNA, the CDR3 is TGTGCCAGCAGTTTTCTCCGTATGGAAAAACTGTTTTTT. Protein sequence: CASSFLRMEKLFF.

The V and J genes are TRBV11-2 and TRBJ2-7; weak D call: TRBD2 (6 bases). CDR1 and CDR2 (germline): SGHAT, FQNNGV. Between the trimmed V and J ends, which lost 3 bases and 1 base, there was a span of 13 bases. The CDR3 consists of 15 residues. Here the CDR3 reads CASSLFGRGSYEQYF. Written as DNA, the CDR3 is TGTGCCAGCAGCTTGTTTGGGCGGGGATCCTACGAGCAGTACTTC.

This chain connects TRBV2 to TRBJ2-5; 8 positions agree with TRBD2. From germline, CDR1 is SNHLY and CDR2 FYNNEI. Losses at the gene ends were 7 bases for V and 5 bases for J; bases not matched to a gene: 6. This CDR3 is built from 13 residues. For the CDR3, the DNA is TGTGCCAGCACCATGACTAGCGCCGAGACCCAGTACTTC. Translation gives CASTMTSAETQYF.

The chain combines TRBV19 with TRBJ2-1; TRBD1 matches 9 bases. The V and J ends lost 6 bases and 6 bases, in that order; junction bases with no gene match: 9. Germline CDR1 and CDR2: LNHDA and SQIVND (reference sequence). CDR3 length: 15 residues. For the CDR3, the DNA is TGTGCCAGTAGCCCGACAGGGGGGATATCCAATGAGCAGTTCTTC. Its protein product is CASSPTGGISNEQFF.

This clone has a single count. The chain is built from TRBV6-5 and TRBJ1-1; D gene ambiguous. V was pared by 7 bases and J by 0 bases, with 15 bases between. This CDR3 comprises 15 residues. Per germline, CDR1 MNHEY and CDR2 SVGAGI. The CDR3: CASNREEAVNTEAFF. The CDR3 DNA is TGTGCCAGCAATCGGGAGGAGGCGGTGAACACTGAAGCTTTCTTT.

The CDR3 DNA sequence: TGTGCAGAAGGGGGTGCTCCCGATCAGCCCCAGCATTTT. Translated: CAEGGAPDQPQHF. The J gene is TRBJ1-5, the V gene TRBV28, with D perhaps matching TRBD1 (6 bases). The CDR3 has 13 residues. Germline-derived CDR1 and CDR2 are MDHEN and SYDVKM.

V usage is TRBV10-3 and J usage is TRBJ1-1; D not resolved. V lost 3 bases and J lost 0, with 5 bases in between. Germline V lookup: CDR1 ENHRY, CDR2 SYGVKD. The CDR3 spans 13 residues. CDR3 protein: CAISDGLNTEAFF. In DNA, the CDR3 is TGTGCCATCAGTGACGGGTTGAACACTGAAGCTTTCTTT.

The chain joins TRBV5-8 to TRBJ2-5; 7 bases fit TRBD1. The CDR3 loop spans 15 amino acids. V shed 1 base and J 4 bases; nucleotides not matched to a gene: 7. Germline V gene data show CDR1 as SGHTS and CDR2 as YDEGEE. In DNA, the CDR3 is TGTGCCAGCAGCTTGTTAGGACAGGTGGGAGAGACCCAGTACTTC. Amino acid sequence: CASSLLGQVGETQYF.

The chain has TRBV29-1 and TRBJ1-2; no clear D. The germline V gene encodes CDR1 SQVTM and CDR2 ANQGSEA. The length of the CDR3 is 14 residues. V dropped 4 bases and J dropped 0 bases, with 12 bases sitting between them. CDR3: CSVGNLGANYGYTF. The CDR3 coding sequence is TGCAGCGTTGGCAACTTGGGAGCTAACTATGGCTACACCTTC.

This chain links TRBV5-4 with TRBJ2-1; 10 bases are shared with TRBD2. V trimming: 0 bases; J trimming: 8 bases; junction bases outside the gene matches: 5. CDR3 length: 15 amino acids. The V gene's germline CDR1 is SGHNT and CDR2 YYREEE (reference sequence). The CDR3 protein is CASSLASGRGHEQFF. The CDR3 DNA is TGTGCCAGCAGCTTGGCCAGCGGGAGGGGACATGAGCAGTTCTTC.

The chain has TRBV11-3 and TRBJ2-3; the D gene is possibly TRBD1 (5 bases). Trimming removed 1 base from V and 0 bases from J, with 14 bases in between. In germline, CDR1 is SGHNT, CDR2 YENEEA. The CDR3 is made up of 17 amino acids. Here the CDR3 reads CASSLALTVASTDTQYF. CDR3 sequence (DNA): TGTGCCAGCAGCTTAGCCTTGACAGTAGCTAGCACAGATACGCAGTATTTT. Supplemented by reference TRBV11-3 and TRBJ2-3, the full variable domain reads EAGVVQSPRYKIIEKKQPVAFWCNPISGHNTLYWYLQNLGQGPELLIRYENEEAVDDSQLPKDRFSAERLKGVDSTLKIQPAELGDSAVYLCASSLALTVASTDTQYFGPGTRLTVL.

The J gene is TRBJ2-7, the V gene TRBV10-3; a weak D match, TRBD1 (5 bases). The CDR3 consists of 13 residues. Trimming left V 9 bases short and J 2 bases short, with 14 bases between. Germline lookup yields CDR1 ENHRY and CDR2 SYGVKD. The CDR3 bases are TGTGCCATTTCGACAGACCTAACCTACGAGCAGTACTTC. Protein: CAISTDLTYEQYF.

This chain joins TRBV7-6 and TRBJ2-7; 10 bases are shared with TRBD2. CDR1 is SGHVS, CDR2 FNYEAQ, per germline. V trimming: 5 bases; J trimming: 3 bases; junction bases outside the gene matches: 4. The CDR3 length is 14 residues. CDR3 loop: CASSPASGGYEQYF. In nucleotides, the CDR3 is TGTGCCAGCAGCCCGGCTAGCGGGGGCTACGAGCAGTACTTC.

This clone was picked up one time. The chain links TRBV12-3 or TRBV12-4 to TRBJ1-1; D is possibly TRBD1 (6 bases). Trimming removed 3 bases from V and 3 bases from J, with 8 bases in between. The CDR3 is 13 amino acids. CDR3 sequence (DNA): TGTGCCAGCAGTTTTAACAGGGACACTGAAGCTTTCTTT. The encoded protein is CASSFNRDTEAFF.

This rearrangement joins TRBV6-5 to TRBJ2-3; tentative D call: TRBD2 (5 bases). V was shortened by 6 bases and J by 8 bases, with 15 bases between the two germline ends. Germline CDR1 reads MNHEY; CDR2 reads SVGAGI. The CDR3 is 13 amino acids. The CDR3 protein is CASSSPDSRTQYF. CDR3 DNA: TGTGCCAGCAGCTCCCCGGACTCACGTACGCAGTATTTT.

The rearrangement uses TRBV4-2 and TRBJ1-4, with 7 bases lining up with TRBD1. The CDR3 contains 15 residues. The germline CDR1 and CDR2 sequences are LGHNA and YNFKEQ. The V and J ends lost 3 bases and 11 bases, in that order; junction bases with no gene match: 12. CDR3 bases: TGTGCCAGCAGCCAGGAAAGGACAGGAACGGGGAAACTGTTTTTT. Translated: CASSQERTGTGKLFF.